Listed here are 10 T cell receptor beta chains from one sample, sequenced in a study of T cell responses to AZD1222 COVID-19 vaccine. Measured with immunoSEQ multiplex PCR; TCRdb has only the in-frame clones, and not every one. The table records around 200,000 clones, 88% of them present only once. Sample: peripheral blood, taken 28 days after the second AZD1222 dose. These TCRs come from an adult who received the AZD1222 COVID-19 vaccine.

This chain uses TRBV6-2 or TRBV6-3 with TRBJ1-5; D remains ambiguous. Trimming shortened V by 5 bases and J by 2 bases, and 13 bases separated the two germline ends. Per germline, CDR1 MNHEY and CDR2 SVGEGT. CDR3 length: 15 residues. CDR3 sequence reads: CASSPLGMGNQPQHF. As DNA, the CDR3 is TGTGCCAGCAGTCCACTAGGGATGGGCAATCAGCCCCAGCATTTT.

This clone was seen just once. This chain links TRBV6-5 with TRBJ2-7, with 11 bases that match TRBD1. Germline lookup yields CDR1 MNHEY and CDR2 SVGAGI. This CDR3 comprises 14 residues. After removal of 2 bases from V and 3 bases from J, the junction contained 0 bases not matched to a gene. CDR3 nucleotides: TGTGCCAGCAGTTACGGGACAGGGGGCTACGAGCAGTACTTC. This gives the protein CASSYGTGGYEQYF.

The gene calls are TRBV7-2 and TRBJ1-6; 10 nucleotides agree with TRBD1. Germline V gene lookup returns CDR1 SGHTA and CDR2 FQGNSA. This CDR3 is 18 amino acids long. The V segment lost 1 base and the J segment 0 bases; nucleotides outside the gene matches: 3. CDR3 sequence (DNA): TGTGCCAGCAGCTTAGAGGGGGACAGGGGCTCCTATAATTCACCCCTCCACTTT. Amino acids: CASSLEGDRGSYNSPLHF.

This rearrangement joins TRBV6-2 or TRBV6-3 to TRBJ1-5, with TRBD1 matching 7 bases. The ends lost 5 bases at V and 5 bases at J; junction bases unmatched: 9. The CDR3 runs to 15 residues. The germline CDR1 and CDR2 sequences are MNHEY and SVGEGT. The CDR3 is CASSRTGARDQPQHF. The CDR3 coding sequence is TGTGCCAGCAGTCGAACAGGGGCTCGGGATCAGCCCCAGCATTTT.

The rearrangement joins TRBV5-4 to TRBJ2-2; 7 bases fit TRBD2. The V gene's germline CDR1 is SGHNT and CDR2 YYREEE (reference sequence). The CDR3 has 17 amino acids. The V segment lost 4 bases and the J segment 3 bases; nucleotides outside the gene matches: 12. The CDR3 nucleotides are TGTGCCAGCAGCCCCCGGCGCGGGAGAGGTGACACCGGGGAGCTGTTTTTT. It yields the protein CASSPRRGRGDTGELFF.

This clone has a single count. The chain has TRBV7-2 and TRBJ2-7, with D uncertain. This CDR3 comprises 14 residues. The germline gives CDR1 SGHTA, CDR2 FQGNSA. V was shortened by 5 bases and J by 0 bases, with 11 bases between the two germline ends. CDR3 in DNA: TGTGCCAGCAGCACCCAGACTGGCTCCTACGAGCAGTACTTC. This encodes CASSTQTGSYEQYF.

This rearrangement joins TRBV9 to TRBJ2-7; the D gene is possibly TRBD1 (6 bases). The CDR3 spans 15 residues. Trimming took 4 bases from V and 2 from J, leaving 16 bases between them. From germline, CDR1 is SGDLS and CDR2 YYNGEE. The CDR3 bases are TGTGCCAGCAGCCCCGCAGGGGTTGTCCCCTACGAGCAGTACTTC. It encodes CASSPAGVVPYEQYF. Drawing the rest from reference TRBV9 and TRBJ2-7, the complete variable domain is DSGVTQTPKHLITATGQRVTLRCSPRSGDLSVYWYQQSLDQGLQFLIQYYNGEERAKGNILERFSAQQFPDLHSELNLSSLELGDSALYFCASSPAGVVPYEQYFGPGTRLTVT.

The V call is TRBV28, the J call TRBJ2-5; a weak D match, TRBD2 (6 bases). The germline gives CDR1 MDHEN, CDR2 SYDVKM. The CDR3 consists of 16 residues. V was cut by 6 bases and J by 2 bases, with 19 bases left in between. CDR3 region: CASSPPPLATQETQYF. The DNA of the CDR3 is TGTGCCAGCAGCCCTCCCCCCCTAGCGACTCAAGAGACCCAGTACTTC.

The chain employs TRBV19 and TRBJ2-4, with D possibly being TRBD2 (5 bases). This CDR3 contains 16 residues. The V gene lost 0 bases and the J gene lost 0 bases, with 9 bases spanning the gap. Germline V lookup: CDR1 LNHDA, CDR2 SQIVND (reference sequence). CDR3: CASSIEGSIAKNIQYF. For the CDR3, the DNA is TGTGCCAGTAGTATAGAAGGGAGTATAGCCAAAAACATTCAGTACTTC.

This clone was found a few times. V gene TRBV6-4 combines with J gene TRBJ2-3, with a weak D call TRBD2 (5 bases). CDR1 and CDR2 from the germline V gene are MRHNA and SNTAGT. The V end lost 0 bases, the J end lost 8 bases, and 9 bases lay between the germline ends. CDR3 size: 13 residues. DNA of the CDR3: TGTGCCAGCAGTGACTCTAGCGAGGGTACGCAGTATTTT. It encodes CASSDSSEGTQYF.